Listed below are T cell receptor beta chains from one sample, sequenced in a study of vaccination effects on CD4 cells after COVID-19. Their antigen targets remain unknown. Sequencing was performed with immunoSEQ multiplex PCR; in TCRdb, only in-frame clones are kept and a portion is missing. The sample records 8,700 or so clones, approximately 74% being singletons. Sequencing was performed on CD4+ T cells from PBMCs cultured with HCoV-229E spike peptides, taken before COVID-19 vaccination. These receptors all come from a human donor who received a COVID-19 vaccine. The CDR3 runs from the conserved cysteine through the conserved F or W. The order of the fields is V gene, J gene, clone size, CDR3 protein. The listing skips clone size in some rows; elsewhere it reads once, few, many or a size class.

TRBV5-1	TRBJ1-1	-	CASSRDRANAEAFF
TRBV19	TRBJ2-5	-	CASSWEGPSANQETQYF
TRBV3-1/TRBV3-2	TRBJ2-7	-	CASSFHRGTGGDEQYF
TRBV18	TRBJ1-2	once	CASSPGQGGGYTF
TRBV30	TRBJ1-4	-	CAWLSKPARTLRTNEKLFF
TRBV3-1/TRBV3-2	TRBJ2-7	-	CASIRAGSYEQYF
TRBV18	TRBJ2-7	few	CASSPDIQQYF
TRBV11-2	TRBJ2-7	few	CASSLVEDTYEQYF
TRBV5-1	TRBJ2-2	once	CASSTGQAGTGELFF
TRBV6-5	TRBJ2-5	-	CASSTGTGVRTQYF
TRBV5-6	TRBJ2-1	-	CASSFRGARNEQFF
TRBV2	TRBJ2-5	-	CASSAGTEGYF
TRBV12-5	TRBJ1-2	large	CASGHGQGGGYTF
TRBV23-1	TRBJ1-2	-	CASTRTRVISRGYTF
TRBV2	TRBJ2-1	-	CASSGLAGGRSSGFF
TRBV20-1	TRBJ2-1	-	CSASTPGLDNEQFF
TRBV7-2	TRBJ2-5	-	CASSREEGAGETQYF
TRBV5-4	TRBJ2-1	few	CASSWTTSGRGNEQFF
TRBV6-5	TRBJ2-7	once	CASTSTGGYEQYF
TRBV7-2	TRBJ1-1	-	CASSSWANTEAFF
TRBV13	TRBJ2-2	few	CASSLSGLYTGELFF
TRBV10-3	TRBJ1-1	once	CAIRGTNTGPTEAFF
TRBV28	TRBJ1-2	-	CASSPATNYGYTF
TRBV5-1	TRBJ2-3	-	CASSRTQGRTDTQYF
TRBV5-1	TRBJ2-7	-	CASSWQQGSGEQYF
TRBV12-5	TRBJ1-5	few	CASGFTVQGWVQPQHF
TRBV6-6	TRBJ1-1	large	CASSYESPRLAEAFF
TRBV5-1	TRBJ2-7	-	CASSPTRGLVYEQYF
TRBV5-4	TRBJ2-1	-	CASSSNSGTSRNNEQFF
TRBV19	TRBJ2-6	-	CASSISGQHNVLTF
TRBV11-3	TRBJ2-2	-	CASSEGQGGPGELFF
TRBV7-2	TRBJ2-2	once	CASSPRGANTGELFF
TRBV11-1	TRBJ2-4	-	CASSLAGMGKNIQYF
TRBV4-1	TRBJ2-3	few	CASSQDYGAGDTQYF
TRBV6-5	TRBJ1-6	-	CASSYPQGLERTPLHF
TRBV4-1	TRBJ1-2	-	CASSQVVGRKLLHYGYTF
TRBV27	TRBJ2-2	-	CASRVGLVGTGELFF
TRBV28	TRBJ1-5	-	CASSLPQHVQPQHF
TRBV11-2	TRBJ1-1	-	CASSLGQTMNTEAFF